These T cell receptor beta chains were read from a single sample in a study of molecular identifiers for immune sequencing clone quantification. TCRdb independently ran MiXCR on the PCR reads; one entry per CDR3 protein. The sample holds about 640,000 distinct CDR3 sequences; roughly 21% are singletons and the top ten take roughly 0.9%. The sample comprised naive CD8+ T cells from blood, with Jurkat cell RNA spiked in. The receptors were gathered from a human donor in good health. Some libraries in this study had Jurkat cell RNA spiked in. The CDR3 runs from the conserved cysteine through the conserved F or W. Each record gives: D gene, V gene, clone size, CDR3 length, J gene, CDR3 DNA, CDR3 protein. The D gene is left open where the match is weak. A row's size may be missing; if present it is once, few, many or a size class.

D: TRBD2
V: TRBV6-1
size: few
length: 17
J: TRBJ2-5
DNA: TGTGCCAGCAGTGAATGGGGTCTAGCGGGAGTGGAGGAGACCCAGTACTTC
CDR3: CASSEWGLAGVEETQYF

D: .
V: TRBV14
size: many
length: 18
J: TRBJ2-5
DNA: TGTGCCAGCAGCCAAGACCTGGGGGCGATGATAGCCGACGAGACCCAGTACTTC
CDR3: CASSQDLGAMIADETQYF

D: .
V: TRBV7-9
size: many
length: 15
J: TRBJ2-1
DNA: TGTGCCAGCAGCTTAGCGGTGCAGCCCTACAATGAGCAGTTCTTC
CDR3: CASSLAVQPYNEQFF

D: .
V: TRBV14
size: many
length: 16
J: TRBJ2-7
DNA: TGTGCCAGCAGCCAATCTCCAGGACAGACACCCTACGAGCAGTACTTC
CDR3: CASSQSPGQTPYEQYF

D: .
V: TRBV6-2/TRBV6-3
size: few
length: 13
J: TRBJ2-7
DNA: TGTGCCAGCAGTTTGAGTCAAACGTACGAGCAGTACTTC
CDR3: CASSLSQTYEQYF

D: .
V: TRBV2
size: .
length: 14
J: TRBJ2-2
DNA: TGTGCCAGCGGAACTGGCGTATACACCGGGGAGCTGTTTTTT
CDR3: CASGTGVYTGELFF

D: TRBD2
V: TRBV6-2/TRBV6-3
size: many
length: 16
J: TRBJ2-2
DNA: TGTGCCAGCAGTCATGGGACTAGCGGAGACACCGGGGAGCTGTTTTTT
CDR3: CASSHGTSGDTGELFF

D: TRBD2
V: TRBV29-1
size: .
length: 15
J: TRBJ2-7
DNA: TGCGGCGTTGAAGATTGGCGCGGGAGCTCCTACGAGCAGTACTTC
CDR3: CGVEDWRGSSYEQYF

D: .
V: TRBV14
size: few
length: 12
J: TRBJ2-3
DNA: TGTGCCAGCAGCCGAATTGCAGATACGCAGTATTTT
CDR3: CASSRIADTQYF

D: .
V: TRBV20-1
size: many
length: 18
J: TRBJ2-7
DNA: TGCAGTGCTAGAGGCCCGGGGGCGTTCGCGGGAAGCTCCTACGAGCAGTACTTC
CDR3: CSARGPGAFAGSSYEQYF

D: .
V: TRBV5-5
size: many
length: 16
J: TRBJ2-3
DNA: TGTGCCAGCAGCCTGAGTAGGGCCAGGGTTTCAGATACGCAGTATTTT
CDR3: CASSLSRARVSDTQYF

D: TRBD2
V: TRBV5-6
size: many
length: 17
J: TRBJ2-3
DNA: TGTGCCAGCAGCTTGGGGCTTCGCGGGGGGGCCGCAGATACGCAGTATTTT
CDR3: CASSLGLRGGAADTQYF

D: TRBD2
V: TRBV7-6
size: many
length: 18
J: TRBJ2-3
DNA: TGTGCCAGCAGCTTAGCTGTGACGGCGGGAGTTCTTACAGATACGCAGTATTTT
CDR3: CASSLAVTAGVLTDTQYF

D: .
V: TRBV10-2
size: many
length: 13
J: TRBJ2-7
DNA: TGCGCCAGCAGACCCGGGGGATCCTACGAGCAGTACTTC
CDR3: CASRPGGSYEQYF

D: TRBD2
V: TRBV7-9
size: few
length: 13
J: TRBJ2-3
DNA: TGTGCCAGCATTATCGGGGGGACAGATACGCAGTATTTT
CDR3: CASIIGGTDTQYF

D: .
V: TRBV2
size: many
length: 13
J: TRBJ2-2
DNA: TGTGCCAGCAGGAAAACACTATCCGGGGAGCTGTTTTTT
CDR3: CASRKTLSGELFF

D: .
V: TRBV3-1
size: few
length: 15
J: TRBJ2-2
DNA: TGTGCCAGCAGCCATGGTTGGGGGAACACCGGGGAGCTGTTTTTT
CDR3: CASSHGWGNTGELFF

D: .
V: TRBV6-5
size: few
length: 14
J: TRBJ2-7
DNA: TGTGCCAGCAGTTACTCGCTTCCACCCTACGAGCAGTACTTC
CDR3: CASSYSLPPYEQYF

D: TRBD2
V: TRBV19
size: many
length: 15
J: TRBJ2-7
DNA: TGTGCCAGTAGTGCGGAACTAGCGGGAGTACGGGAGCAGTACTTC
CDR3: CASSAELAGVREQYF

D: .
V: TRBV13
size: few
length: 16
J: TRBJ2-2
DNA: TGTGCCAGCAGCTTAGAAGGGCGGCCAGGGTACGGGGAGCTGTTTTTT
CDR3: CASSLEGRPGYGELFF

D: TRBD1
V: TRBV30
size: few
length: 14
J: TRBJ2-7
DNA: TGTGCCTGGGCTGACAGGGGGCTCTCCTACGAGCAGTACTTC
CDR3: CAWADRGLSYEQYF

D: TRBD2
V: TRBV20-1
size: few
length: 15
J: TRBJ2-7
DNA: TGCAGTGCTAGGGATCAGACTAGCGGGAGAAACGAGCAGTACTTC
CDR3: CSARDQTSGRNEQYF

D: TRBD2
V: TRBV27
size: .
length: 19
J: TRBJ2-3
DNA: TGTGCCAGCAGTTTAAAACCTCCGGGGACTAGCGGGAGGACAGATACGCAGTATTTT
CDR3: CASSLKPPGTSGRTDTQYF

D: .
V: TRBV29-1
size: many
length: 12
J: TRBJ1-1
DNA: TGCAGCGTTGAAGCAGGCGGCACTGAAGCTTTCTTT
CDR3: CSVEAGGTEAFF

D: TRBD1
V: TRBV7-6
size: many
length: 15
J: TRBJ1-4
DNA: TGTGCCAGCAGCTCACCCGGGGACAGGAGGGAAAAACTGTTTTTT
CDR3: CASSSPGDRREKLFF

D: .
V: TRBV19
size: .
length: 14
J: TRBJ2-3
DNA: TGTGCCAGTAAGATTTTCGACACGACAGATACGCAGTATTTT
CDR3: CASKIFDTTDTQYF

D: .
V: TRBV7-9
size: many
length: 11
J: TRBJ1-3
DNA: TGTGCCGGACGGACTGGAAACACCATATATTTT
CDR3: CAGRTGNTIYF

D: TRBD2
V: TRBV2
size: .
length: 14
J: TRBJ2-1
DNA: TGTGCCAGCAGGAGACTAGCGCTAAACAATGAGCAGTTCTTC
CDR3: CASRRLALNNEQFF

D: TRBD1
V: TRBV6-2/TRBV6-3
size: many
length: 14
J: TRBJ1-5
DNA: TGTGCCAGCAGTTTCCAGGGGGAAAGACAGCCCCAGCATTTT
CDR3: CASSFQGERQPQHF

D: .
V: TRBV27
size: many
length: 14
J: TRBJ1-5
DNA: TGTGCCAGCAAGCTAACAGGGAGCAATCAGCCCCAGCATTTT
CDR3: CASKLTGSNQPQHF

D: .
V: TRBV7-2
size: many
length: 13
J: TRBJ2-7
DNA: TGTGCCAGCAGCCCGGGACTTATCTACGAGCAGTACTTC
CDR3: CASSPGLIYEQYF

D: TRBD2
V: TRBV7-9
size: many
length: 16
J: TRBJ2-1
DNA: TGTGCCAGCAGCCCGCGCCCGGGACTAGGATACAATGAGCAGTTCTTC
CDR3: CASSPRPGLGYNEQFF

D: TRBD1
V: TRBV9
size: many
length: 14
J: TRBJ1-5
DNA: TGTGCCCCCAAGCCCGGACAGGGGACGAAACAACAGCATTTT
CDR3: CAPKPGQGTKQQHF

D: .
V: TRBV10-1
size: few
length: 16
J: TRBJ2-7
DNA: TGCGCCAGCAGTGAGAGGTCCAGCGGGTTCTCCTACGAGCAGTACTTC
CDR3: CASSERSSGFSYEQYF

D: TRBD1
V: TRBV9
size: many
length: 13
J: TRBJ1-5
DNA: TGTGCCAGCAGCGGACAGGGGGCCTTGACCCAGCATTTT
CDR3: CASSGQGALTQHF

D: TRBD1
V: TRBV19
size: .
length: 14
J: TRBJ1-2
DNA: TGTGCCAGTAATCTGGCGGGGACAGGGGGCGACTACACCTTC
CDR3: CASNLAGTGGDYTF

D: .
V: TRBV6-6
size: many
length: 16
J: TRBJ2-7
DNA: TGTGCCAGCAGTTACTCGAAAAGCAGGGGCACCTACGAGCAGTACTTC
CDR3: CASSYSKSRGTYEQYF

D: .
V: TRBV28
size: few
length: 15
J: TRBJ2-5
DNA: TGTGCCAGCAGTTTTGATCGGACGGATCAAGAGACCCAGTACTTC
CDR3: CASSFDRTDQETQYF

D: .
V: TRBV7-9
size: many
length: 13
J: TRBJ1-6
DNA: TGTGCCAGCAGCTCAGCAGGGTACTCACCCCTCCACTTT
CDR3: CASSSAGYSPLHF

D: TRBD1
V: TRBV10-2
size: .
length: 13
J: TRBJ1-1
DNA: TGCGCCAGCAGGGGACAGGGACTCACTGAAGCTCTCTTT
CDR3: CASRGQGLTEALF

D: .
V: TRBV20-1
size: many
length: 14
J: TRBJ1-1
DNA: TGCAGTGCTAGAGTTAAGGGGATGAACACTGAAGCTTTCTTT
CDR3: CSARVKGMNTEAFF

D: .
V: TRBV9
size: .
length: 13
J: TRBJ1-1
DNA: TGTGCCAGCAGCGTAGGTGGAGACGCTGAAGCTTTCTTT
CDR3: CASSVGGDAEAFF

D: .
V: TRBV7-9
size: many
length: 14
J: TRBJ1-1
DNA: TGTGCCAGCAGCCTATACATAAGTGGCACTGAAGCTTTCTTT
CDR3: CASSLYISGTEAFF

D: .
V: TRBV15
size: .
length: 15
J: TRBJ2-3
DNA: TGTGCCACCAGCCAAATCCTGGGAGCAACAGATACGCAGTATTTT
CDR3: CATSQILGATDTQYF

D: .
V: TRBV7-9
size: many
length: 15
J: TRBJ2-5
DNA: TGTGCCAGCAGCCCCGAGCAGATGTACCAAGAGACCCAGTACTTC
CDR3: CASSPEQMYQETQYF

D: TRBD1
V: TRBV19
size: .
length: 12
J: TRBJ2-7
DNA: TGTGCCAGTAGTGGGACAGACTACGAGCAGTACTTC
CDR3: CASSGTDYEQYF

D: TRBD2
V: TRBV7-6
size: many
length: 21
J: TRBJ2-3
DNA: TGTGCCAGCAGCTTCCACGCGCCTAGAACGGGAGGGCCGGGGAGCACAGATACGCAGTATTTT
CDR3: CASSFHAPRTGGPGSTDTQYF

D: TRBD2
V: TRBV5-6
size: many
length: 15
J: TRBJ2-5
DNA: TGTGCCAGCAGCTGGCCCAGCGGGGACCAAGAGACCCAGTACTTC
CDR3: CASSWPSGDQETQYF

D: .
V: TRBV30
size: .
length: 13
J: TRBJ2-7
DNA: TGTGCCCGGAGTGTCCAAAGCTCCTACGAGCAGTACTTC
CDR3: CARSVQSSYEQYF

D: .
V: TRBV3-1
size: .
length: 14
J: TRBJ2-7
DNA: TGTGCCAGCAGCTGGTCTCTGGTTATGTACGAGCAGTACTTC
CDR3: CASSWSLVMYEQYF

D: TRBD2
V: TRBV28
size: .
length: 14
J: TRBJ2-7
DNA: TGTGCCAGCAGTGGGAGGACTAGCGGAAACGAGCAGTACTTC
CDR3: CASSGRTSGNEQYF